This T cell receptor (beta chain) was recorded in a study of shared clonotypes between healthy human individuals. Looking at the study overall: A donor's plate count was three for CD4 naive and three for CD4 memory; CD8 naive had two and CD8 memory one.

Profiled with immunoSEQ multiplex PCR; TCRdb holds only in-frame clones, not every one. The sample carries 1.5 million to 2.5 million clones, just under 95% recorded once. Overall study findings and caveats: Rarefaction gave evidence that sorted-subset sequencing remained incomplete despite large depth.

The CDR3 is 11 residues long. V was cut by 7 bases and J by 4 bases, with 8 bases left in between. CDR1 is SNHLY and CDR2 is FYNNEI in the germline V gene. In regard to this clone: Its cognate antigen is unknown.

CD45RO negativity and positive selection for CCR7 defined naive CD8 cells, a population that excluded terminally differentiated effector memory CD45RA+ cells. This sequence joins TRBV2 and TRBJ2-7; D might be TRBD1 (5 bases). The sequencing input was naive CD8+ T cells sorted from blood. This TCR derives from a man aged 18 to 29 in good health. CDR3 bases: TGTGCCAGCACAACAGGATACGAGCAGTACTTC. It is translated as CASTTGYEQYF.